One and the same sample provided the 7 T cell receptor beta chains below, sequenced in a study of CD8 T cells in Susac syndrome. With random hexamers, 0.5 to 1 ug RNA was reverse transcribed. Each CDR3 protein is one row after TCRdb ran MiXCR on the immunoSEQ multiplex PCR reads. Here the sample spans roughly 200,000 distinct CDR3 sequences, approximately 95% being singletons. Specimen: CD4+ T cells from PBMCs. Source of these receptors: a human donor with multiple sclerosis.

The CDR3 loop is CASIRGPITDTQYF. For the CDR3, the DNA is TGTGCCAGCATCCGAGGACCCATCACAGATACGCAGTATTTT. The rearrangement joins TRBV7-9 to TRBJ2-3; D is ambiguous. CDR3 length equals 14 residues. The V end was cut by 7 bases, the J end by 2 bases, with 13 bases between. Germline V gene sequence: CDR1 SEHNR, CDR2 FQNEAQ (reference sequence).

V usage is TRBV20-1 and J usage is TRBJ2-5; D gene uncertain. The V end was cut by 6 bases, the J end by 0 bases, with 14 bases between. The CDR3 contains 14 residues. The germline V gene encodes CDR1 DFQATT and CDR2 SNEGSKA (reference sequence). CDR3 in amino acids: CSAHPYGYQETQYF. The CDR3 nucleotides are TGCAGTGCCCACCCCTACGGGTACCAAGAGACCCAGTACTTC.

The sample holds one count of this clonotype. CDR3 nucleotides: TGTGCCAGCAGTGAATTGGGCGACTACTACAATGAGCAGTTCTTC. Residues: CASSELGDYYNEQFF. This rearrangement joins TRBV25-1 to TRBJ2-1; D possibly corresponds to TRBD2 (5 bases). V was clipped by 1 base and J by 3 bases, with 10 bases between them. The CDR3 sequence is 15 residues long. CDR1 and CDR2 (germline): MGHDK, SYGVNS. Drawing the rest from reference TRBV25-1 and TRBJ2-1, the complete variable domain is EADIYQTPRYLVIGTGKKITLECSQTMGHDKMYWYQQDPGMELHLIHYSYGVNSTEKGDLSSESTVSRIRTEHFPLTLESARPSHTSQYLCASSELGDYYNEQFFGPGTRLTVL.

The J gene is TRBJ1-4, the V gene TRBV30; D is possibly TRBD1 (6 bases). Germline CDR1 is GTSNPN and CDR2 is SVGIG (reference sequence). Trimming took 4 bases from V and 7 from J, leaving 13 bases between them. This CDR3 region has 13 residues. CDR3 in amino acids: CAWKQGGAEKLFF. CDR3 nucleotide sequence: TGTGCCTGGAAACAGGGTGGCGCTGAAAAACTGTTTTTT.

The chain uses TRBV29-1 and TRBJ1-1; D remains unclear. Trimming took 4 bases from V and 4 from J, leaving 13 bases between them. Germline CDR1 reads SQVTM; CDR2 reads ANQGSEA. The CDR3 loop spans 13 amino acids. The CDR3 loop reads CSVATGPGTEAFF. The CDR3 DNA follows: TGCAGCGTTGCTACGGGCCCAGGCACTGAAGCTTTCTTT.

The chain employs TRBV6-5 and TRBJ2-5; perhaps D is TRBD1 or TRBD2 (6 bases each). The CDR3 totals 13 residues. With 2 bases removed from V and 6 bases from J, the gap between germline ends came to 10 bases. Germline loops: CDR1 MNHEY, CDR2 SVGAGI. DNA for the CDR3: TGTGCCAGCAGTTACGGGGGGCGTCAGACCCAGTACTTC. Amino acids: CASSYGGRQTQYF.

V is TRBV19 and J is TRBJ2-4, with 10 bases identical to TRBD1. This CDR3 has 15 amino acids. V lost 6 bases, J lost 6 bases, and 8 bases stayed unmatched. Germline values: CDR1 LNHDA, CDR2 SQIVND (reference sequence). CDR3 residues: CASSLRRDRGNIQYF. Here the CDR3 DNA reads TGTGCCAGTAGCCTTCGCCGGGACAGGGGAAACATTCAGTACTTC.